This T cell receptor (beta chain) was documented in a study of human T cells and chemical hapten exposure (dated by TCRdb to the early 2020s). In the study overall: For sensitization, 2% DPC in acetone was applied to a 2 cm by 2 cm area of upper inner arm skin. Throughout the study period of about 25 weeks, patients also received therapeutic DPC doses to the scalp every week. Patch tests used Finn chambers with 0.01% DPC on the upper back, scored after 6 days by International Contact Dermatitis Research Group standards. The patient cohort, mostly female, included alopecia areata with under or over 50% scalp involvement, alopecia totalis and alopecia universalis. The libraries were sequenced as a pool, and the TCR yield per sample differed mostly because of small variations in library volumes within the pool. The study tracked peripheral blood TCR repertoire changes in vivo during primary and secondary sensitization to the hapten diphenylcyclopropenone (DPC) in alopecia patients. Blood samples were taken from patients before sensitization (week 0) and then at 2, 6 and about 24 weeks after DPC sensitization. Blood for TCR sequencing was provided by twenty-nine alopecia patients at one to four time points (pre-sensitization, 2, 6 and 24 weeks).

Taken with the paper, the label for time point translates to: pre-sensitization, week 0. In light of the paper, this sample's treatment or condition label describes: therapeutic diphenylcyclopropenone sensitization with weekly scalp DPC. Blood at each patch-test visit was drawn before the patch test was applied. Eligible patients were aged 18 to 70, diagnosed with alopecia, deemed suitable for DPC therapy, and excluded if pregnant. Unfractionated whole blood was collected in Tempus Blood RNA tubes, and total RNA was extracted from that blood. Only a few counts were recorded for this clonotype. Its target antigen remains unknown. No per-base quality is available; no much larger clone lies one base away. The CDR3 sequence holds 17 residues, the cysteine and phenylalanine included. Left in the record is the CDR3 DNA by itself, 51 bases read in frame from the first base. Between the V and J ends, shortened by 3 bases and 1 base respectively, the junction contains 17 bases. CDR1 SGHKS and CDR2 YYEKEE are derived from the germline V gene (reference sequence).

General conclusions and limits of the study: Significantly more large CDR3 similarity clusters were formed by expanded TCRs than by pre-sensitization or healthy control sets, consistent with antigen-driven responses. Because every patient had alopecia, a presumed autoimmune disease, the patients' immune response might differ from that of healthy individuals. After repeated subsampling, the strength of the expansion versus patch-test correlation and the threshold at which it became significant changed. The number of PT1 expanded TCRs positively correlated with patch test score, significant at thresholds 8, 16 and 32 but not 4. DPC sensitization did not change how many TCRs were above 1 in 1000 frequency, and no evidence was found of alterations in global repertoire structure.

The library was produced with RACE. The sequencer listed for this sample is NextSeq 500. During library preparation, unique molecular identifiers were attached to individual cDNA molecules so that TCRs could be counted in a quantitative, reproducible way. Both TCR alpha and TCR beta chains were sequenced from each blood RNA sample. For the original study's pipeline: The median number of TCRs per sample was roughly 98,000, ranging from 23,224 to 690,600. V, J and CDR3 annotation of the TCR reads was performed with the Decombinator software suite. Every sample was subsampled to the same number of TCRs (28,000) for the PS versus PT1 abundance plots. Expanded TCRs were defined as absent before sensitization and observed at least eight times at the 2-week time point. TCRdb handled the public reads itself, with Q25 trimming in fastp and clone calling in MiXCR, and kept productive beta chains. Every distinct CDR3 protein forms one entry, paired with its most common genes and DNA. TCRdb's processing, not the study's, gives the V and J calls here. This sample lists 250,000 or so distinct CDR3 sequences; approximately 8% were detected once. 1.2% of the sample goes to the ten largest clones.

The sample was whole blood, taken in connection with sensitization to the hapten diphenylcyclopropenone (DPC). This chain is built from TRBV5-5 and TRBJ2-1; confidence is insufficient to name the D gene. The sequence was obtained from a man aged 18 to 30 with alopecia areata. Some clones in this sample may be carry-over from other donors' samples. The CDR3 here reads CASSSEHPDASYNEQFF. The nucleotide sequence reads as follows: TGTGCCAGCAGCTCTGAACACCCGGACGCTTCCTACAATGAGCAGTTCTTC.